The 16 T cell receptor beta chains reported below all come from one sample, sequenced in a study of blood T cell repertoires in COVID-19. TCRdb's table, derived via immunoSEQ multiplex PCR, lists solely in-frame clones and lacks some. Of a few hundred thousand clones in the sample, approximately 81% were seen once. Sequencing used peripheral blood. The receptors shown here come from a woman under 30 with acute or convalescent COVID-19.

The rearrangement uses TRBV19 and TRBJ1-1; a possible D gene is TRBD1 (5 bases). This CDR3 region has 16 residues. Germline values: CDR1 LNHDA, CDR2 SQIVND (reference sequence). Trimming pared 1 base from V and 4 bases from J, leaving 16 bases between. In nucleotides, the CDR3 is TGTGCCAGTAGTATAGTCGGGGGGGGTGTCCGCACTGAAGCTTTCTTT. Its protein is CASSIVGGGVRTEAFF.

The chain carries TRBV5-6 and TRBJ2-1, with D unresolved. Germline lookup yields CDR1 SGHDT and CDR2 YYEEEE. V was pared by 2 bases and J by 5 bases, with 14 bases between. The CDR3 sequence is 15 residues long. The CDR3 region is CASSFYLELNNEQFF. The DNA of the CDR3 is TGTGCCAGCAGCTTTTATCTAGAACTCAACAATGAGCAGTTCTTC.

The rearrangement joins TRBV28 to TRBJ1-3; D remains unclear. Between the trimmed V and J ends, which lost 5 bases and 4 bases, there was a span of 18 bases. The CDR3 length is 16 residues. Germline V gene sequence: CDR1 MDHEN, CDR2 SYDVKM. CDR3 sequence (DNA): TGTGCCAGCAGTCCAATGGCGGAGTGGTCGGGAAACACCATATATTTT. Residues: CASSPMAEWSGNTIYF. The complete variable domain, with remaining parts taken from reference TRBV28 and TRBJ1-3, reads DVKVTQSSRYLVKRTGEKVFLECVQDMDHENMFWYRQDPGLGLRLIYFSYDVKMKEKGDIPEGYSVSREKKERFSLILESASTNQTSMYLCASSPMAEWSGNTIYFGEGSWLTVV.

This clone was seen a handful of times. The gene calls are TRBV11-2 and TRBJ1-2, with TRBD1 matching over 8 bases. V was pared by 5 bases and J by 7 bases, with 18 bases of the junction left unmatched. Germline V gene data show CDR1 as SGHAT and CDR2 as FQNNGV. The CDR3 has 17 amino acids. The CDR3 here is CASSRWTGWPVDGGYTF. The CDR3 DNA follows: TGTGCCAGCAGCCGGTGGACAGGGTGGCCAGTTGATGGTGGCTACACCTTC.

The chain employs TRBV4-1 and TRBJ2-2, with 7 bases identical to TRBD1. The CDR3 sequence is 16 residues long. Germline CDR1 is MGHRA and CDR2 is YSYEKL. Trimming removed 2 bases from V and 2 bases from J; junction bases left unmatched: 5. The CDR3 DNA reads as TGCGCCAGCAGCCAAACGACAGGGCCCAACACCGGGGAGCTGTTTTTT. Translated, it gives CASSQTTGPNTGELFF.

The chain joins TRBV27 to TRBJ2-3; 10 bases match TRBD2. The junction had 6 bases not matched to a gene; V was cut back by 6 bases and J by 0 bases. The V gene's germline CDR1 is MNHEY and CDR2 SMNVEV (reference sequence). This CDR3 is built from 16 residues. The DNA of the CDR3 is TGTGCCAGCAGGGAGCGGGAGGGCCGGAGCACAGATACGCAGTATTTT. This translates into CASREREGRSTDTQYF.

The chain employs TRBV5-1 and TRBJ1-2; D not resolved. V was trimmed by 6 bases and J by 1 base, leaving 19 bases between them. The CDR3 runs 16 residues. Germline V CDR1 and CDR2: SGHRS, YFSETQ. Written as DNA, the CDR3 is TGCGCCAGCACGGCGGGAATAAATGTGTATAACTATGGCTACACCTTC. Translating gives CASTAGINVYNYGYTF.

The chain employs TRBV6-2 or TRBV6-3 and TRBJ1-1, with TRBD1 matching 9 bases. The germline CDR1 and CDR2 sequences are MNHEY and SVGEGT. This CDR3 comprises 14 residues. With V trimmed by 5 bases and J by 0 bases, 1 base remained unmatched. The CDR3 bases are TGTGCCAGCAGTACAGGGGGCCTGAACACTGAAGCTTTCTTT. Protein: CASSTGGLNTEAFF.

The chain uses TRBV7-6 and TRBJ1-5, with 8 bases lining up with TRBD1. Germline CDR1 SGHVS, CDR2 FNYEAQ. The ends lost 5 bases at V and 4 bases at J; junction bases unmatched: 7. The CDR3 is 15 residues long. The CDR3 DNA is TGTGCCAGCAGCCCCGGGACAGGCCGTAATCAGCCCCAGCATTTT. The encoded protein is CASSPGTGRNQPQHF.

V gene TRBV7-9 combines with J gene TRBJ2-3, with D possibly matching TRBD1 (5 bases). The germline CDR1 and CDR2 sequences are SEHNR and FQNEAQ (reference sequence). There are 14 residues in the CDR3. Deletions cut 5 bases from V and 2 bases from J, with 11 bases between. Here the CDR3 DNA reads TGTGCCAGCAGCCGCCCTGGGGCCACAGATACGCAGTATTTT. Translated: CASSRPGATDTQYF.

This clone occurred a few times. CDR3 sequence (DNA): TGTGCCAGCAGTGTTGCCAGGGTCGACACTATCTACGAGCAGTACTTC. Its translation is CASSVARVDTIYEQYF. The V call is TRBV6-1, the J call TRBJ2-7; a possible D gene is TRBD1 (5 bases). Trimming cost V 4 bases and J 3 bases, with 19 bases left between them. Germline assignment: CDR1 MNHNS and CDR2 SASEGT. This CDR3 region has 16 residues.

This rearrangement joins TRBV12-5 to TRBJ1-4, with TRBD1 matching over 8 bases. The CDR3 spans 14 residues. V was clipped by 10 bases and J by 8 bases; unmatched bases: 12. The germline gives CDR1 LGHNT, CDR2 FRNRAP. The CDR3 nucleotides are TGTGCTACCCAGAGTGGACAGGGCCCCGAAAAACTGTTTTTT. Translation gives CATQSGQGPEKLFF.

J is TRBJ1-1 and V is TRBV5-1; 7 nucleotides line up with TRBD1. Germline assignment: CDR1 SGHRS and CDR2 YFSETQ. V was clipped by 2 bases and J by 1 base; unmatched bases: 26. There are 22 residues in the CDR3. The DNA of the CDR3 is TGCGCCAGCAGCTTCGCTCGACTGGAAGGGAGCAAGGGGGCATGGGGGAACACTGAAGCTTTCTTT. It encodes CASSFARLEGSKGAWGNTEAFF.

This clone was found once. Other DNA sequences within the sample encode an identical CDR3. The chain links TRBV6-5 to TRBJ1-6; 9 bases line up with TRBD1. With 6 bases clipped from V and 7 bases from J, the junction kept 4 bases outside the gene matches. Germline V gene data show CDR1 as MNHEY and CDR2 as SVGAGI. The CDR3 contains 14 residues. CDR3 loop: CASSPGTGNSPLHF. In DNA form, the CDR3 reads TGTGCCAGCAGCCCAGGGACAGGGAATTCACCCCTCCACTTT.

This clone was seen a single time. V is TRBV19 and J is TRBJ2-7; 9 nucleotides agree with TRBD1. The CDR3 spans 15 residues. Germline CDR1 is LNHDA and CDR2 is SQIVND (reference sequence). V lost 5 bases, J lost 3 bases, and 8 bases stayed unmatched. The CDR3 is CASSASTGGLYEQYF. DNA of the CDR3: TGTGCCAGTAGTGCCTCGACAGGGGGGCTCTACGAGCAGTACTTC.

CDR3 region: CASSLAGTEGFDEQFF. The DNA for the CDR3 is TGTGCCAGCAGCTTGGCTGGGACTGAGGGTTTCGATGAGCAGTTCTTC. The chain combines TRBV5-6 with TRBJ2-1; D may be TRBD2 (6 bases). Trimming stripped 0 bases from V and 8 bases from J, with 18 bases between. Germline V gene lookup returns CDR1 SGHDT and CDR2 YYEEEE. CDR3 size: 16 residues.